These T cell receptor beta chains were read from a single sample in a study of blood T cells in healthy people across ages. TCRdb used MiXCR to reprocess the 5' RACE reads, holding one entry per CDR3 protein. The sample holds 800,000 to 1,300,000 distinct CDR3 sequences, 25% seen once. These data are also associated with another study on T cells of mothers and their children.

Material for sequencing was blood. These receptor sequences come from a girl under 10 years old in good health. Each CDR3 is given with its conserved first and last residue. The D gene is left open where the match is weak. Clone size is not always given. Where it is, it says once, few, many or a class for expanded clones.

cdr3_aa cdr3_nt v_call d_call j_call clone_size
CASSLEASPYNEQFF TGTGCCAGCAGCTTAGAGGCTTCCCCCTACAATGAGCAGTTCTTC TRBV7-8 NA TRBJ2-1 NA
CASGLLLGNTEAFF TGTGCCAGTGGACTACTCCTTGGGAACACTGAAGCTTTCTTT TRBV7-9 NA TRBJ1-1 NA
CASSPPKTREQFF TGTGCCAGCAGCCCCCCGAAGACGCGCGAGCAGTTCTTC TRBV11-2 NA TRBJ2-1 NA
CASSWGRQGVTEAFF TGTGCCAGCAGCTGGGGCCGACAGGGGGTCACTGAAGCTTTCTTT TRBV13 TRBD1 TRBJ1-1 NA
CASSYFLGCGEGYGYTF TGTGCCAGCAGTTACTTCCTAGGCTGCGGCGAGGGATACGGCTACACCTTC TRBV6-2/TRBV6-3 NA TRBJ1-2 few
CASSLREGDTQYF TGTGCCAGCAGTTTAAGAGAGGGGGATACGCAGTATTTT TRBV12-3/TRBV12-4 NA TRBJ2-3 few
CASSSANNEQFF TGTGCCAGCAGTTCCGCTAACAATGAGCAGTTCTTC TRBV12-3/TRBV12-4 NA TRBJ2-1 few
CASSLKADTEAFF TGTGCCAGCAGCTTAAAGGCAGATACTGAAGCTTTCTTT TRBV7-3 NA TRBJ1-1 NA
CASSLPPIQETQYF TGTGCCAGCAGCTTACCCCCAATCCAGGAGACCCAGTACTTC TRBV7-8 NA TRBJ2-5 few
CASSSPRGLGYEQYF TGTGCCAGCAGTTCCCCCAGGGGATTAGGGTACGAGCAGTACTTC TRBV28 NA TRBJ2-7 NA
CASSQEVVGLAGANVLTF TGTGCCAGCAGCCAGGAGGTGGTAGGGCTAGCTGGGGCCAACGTCCTGACTTTC TRBV7-6 NA TRBJ2-6 NA
CASSVVGLNTEAFF TGTGCCAGCAGCGTCGTGGGGTTGAACACTGAAGCTTTCTTT TRBV11-3 NA TRBJ1-1 few
CASTSSGEGTGELFF TGTGCCAGCACCTCCTCGGGTGAAGGGACCGGGGAGCTGTTTTTT TRBV11-2 NA TRBJ2-2 NA
CASKETVSYEQYF TGTGCCAGCAAAGAGACAGTCTCCTACGAGCAGTACTTC TRBV6-5 NA TRBJ2-7 NA
CASTTETEPNYGYTF TGTGCCAGCACCACTGAGACAGAACCTAACTATGGCTACACCTTC TRBV6-2/TRBV6-3 NA TRBJ1-2 NA
CASSLRGGAYGYTF TGTGCCAGCAGCTTAAGAGGGGGCGCCTATGGCTACACCTTC TRBV5-6 TRBD1 TRBJ1-2 NA
CASSLGWGDNEQFF TGTGCCAGCAGTTTGGGGTGGGGGGACAATGAGCAGTTCTTC TRBV28 NA TRBJ2-1 few
CAASIPGTAGELFF TGTGCCGCCAGCATTCCGGGGACGGCCGGGGAGCTGTTTTTT TRBV24-1 NA TRBJ2-2 NA
CASSFFQGEQFF TGTGCCAGCAGCTTCTTTCAGGGTGAGCAGTTCTTC TRBV11-2 NA TRBJ2-1 NA
CSVEATVSTDTQYF TGCAGCGTTGAAGCTACAGTTAGCACAGATACGCAGTATTTT TRBV29-1 NA TRBJ2-3 NA
CATSDLRGGGTQYF TGTGCCACCAGTGATTTAAGGGGTGGAGGGACCCAGTACTTC TRBV24-1 NA TRBJ2-5 NA
CSANLPGQLPMMLGTDTQYF TGCAGTGCTAATCTCCCGGGACAGCTCCCCATGATGTTGGGCACAGATACGCAGTATTTT TRBV20-1 TRBD1 TRBJ2-3 NA
CSARGREYNEQFF TGCAGTGCTAGAGGCAGGGAGTACAATGAGCAGTTCTTC TRBV20-1 NA TRBJ2-1 few
CASSQERWGDGYTF TGTGCCAGCAGCCAAGAACGGTGGGGAGATGGCTACACCTTC TRBV14 NA TRBJ1-2 few
CSAVGGGFNEKLFF TGCAGTGCTGTTGGGGGGGGCTTTAATGAAAAACTGTTTTTT TRBV20-1 NA TRBJ1-4 NA
CASNLAGFNNEQFF TGTGCCAGCAACCTAGCGGGCTTCAACAATGAGCAGTTCTTC TRBV2 TRBD2 TRBJ2-1 NA
CASSLIGLRVGGYTF TGTGCCAGCAGTTTAATAGGGTTGAGGGTTGGGGGCTACACCTTC TRBV12-3/TRBV12-4 NA TRBJ1-2 NA
CASTGPGRGYNSYTGELFF TGTGCCAGCACCGGACCCGGCAGGGGGTACAACAGTTACACCGGGGAGCTGTTTTTT TRBV28 TRBD1 TRBJ2-2 NA
CASGLVIRDTQETQYF TGTGCTAGTGGTTTGGTAATCCGGGACACCCAAGAGACCCAGTACTTC TRBV12-5 NA TRBJ2-5 NA
CASSSRLEETQYF TGTGCCAGCAGTTCTCGACTAGAAGAGACCCAGTACTTC TRBV28 NA TRBJ2-5 many
CASSILFTTSGSYEQYF TGTGCCAGCAGCATCCTATTTACGACTAGCGGGAGCTACGAGCAGTACTTC TRBV4-2 TRBD2 TRBJ2-7 NA
CASSPVDGGPYTDTQYF TGTGCCAGCAGCCCCGTCGACGGGGGGCCTTACACAGATACGCAGTATTTT TRBV4-2 NA TRBJ2-3 NA
CASSLEGQPPYEQHF TGCGCCAGCAGCTTGGAAGGACAACCTCCCTACGAGCAGCACTTC TRBV5-1 NA TRBJ2-5 NA
CASSRASSLPRGPYNEQFF TGTGCCAGCAGTAGGGCATCCTCCTTGCCCAGGGGGCCCTACAATGAGCAGTTCTTC TRBV7-9 TRBD1 TRBJ2-1 few
CASKGETGGTEAFF TGTGCCAGCAAAGGGGAAACTGGGGGCACTGAAGCTTTCTTT TRBV7-3 NA TRBJ1-1 NA
CSVGPGEGGETQYF TGCAGCGTTGGCCCAGGGGAGGGAGGGGAGACCCAGTACTTC TRBV29-1 NA TRBJ2-5 NA
CASSLSAGSYNSPLHF TGTGCCAGCAGCCTCTCGGCGGGCTCCTATAATTCACCCCTCCACTTT TRBV9 NA TRBJ1-6 few
CASSLAVGRPNNEQFF TGCGCCAGCAGCTTGGCCGTGGGCCGTCCAAACAATGAGCAGTTCTTC TRBV5-1 NA TRBJ2-1 few
CASSFRGSEQLF TGTGCCAGCAGCTTTCGGGGTAGCGAGCAGCTCTTC TRBV7-3 NA TRBJ2-1 once
CASSKLLAGGPRYNEQFF TGTGCCAGCAGCAAGCTACTAGCGGGAGGGCCTCGTTACAATGAGCAGTTCTTC TRBV11-2 TRBD2 TRBJ2-1 NA
CASSHLQGGWAYEQYF TGTGCCAGCAGTCATCTACAGGGGGGATGGGCCTACGAGCAGTACTTC TRBV6-1 TRBD1 TRBJ2-7 NA
CASESRLAGAPNEQFF TGTGCCAGCGAATCCCGACTAGCGGGTGCTCCCAATGAGCAGTTCTTC TRBV11-2 TRBD2 TRBJ2-1 few
CASSLDLQGSEKLFF TGTGCCAGCAGCTTAGATCTACAGGGTAGTGAAAAACTGTTTTTT TRBV11-2 NA TRBJ1-4 NA
CATSREAPSGGTYEQYF TGTGCCACCAGCAGAGAGGCCCCTAGCGGGGGTACGTACGAGCAGTACTTC TRBV15 TRBD2 TRBJ2-7 NA
CASSSWDTDTQYF TGTGCCAGCAGCTCTTGGGACACAGATACGCAGTATTTT TRBV7-2 NA TRBJ2-3 few
CASSLTPGAMQPYNEQFF TGTGCCAGCAGCTTAACCCCGGGGGCGATGCAACCCTACAATGAGCAGTTCTTC TRBV7-9 NA TRBJ2-1 NA
CASSFSPETGETYGYTF TGTGCCAGCAGCTTCTCCCCCGAGACAGGGGAGACCTATGGCTACACCTTC TRBV7-9 TRBD1 TRBJ1-2 few
CASSLYRTGDEKLFF TGTGCCAGCAGCCTTTACAGGACGGGTGATGAAAAACTGTTTTTT TRBV7-2 NA TRBJ1-4 NA
CSVFAEEQYF TGCAGCGTTTTTGCGGAGGAGCAGTACTTC TRBV29-1 NA TRBJ2-7 NA
CASTPPGGSEQYF TGTGCCAGCACCCCTCCTGGAGGAAGCGAGCAGTACTTC TRBV7-9 NA TRBJ2-7 many
CASAQETQYF TGTGCCAGCGCACAAGAGACCCAGTACTTC TRBV3-1 NA TRBJ2-5 NA
CASSTGQGAYNTEAFF TGTGCCAGCAGTACCGGACAGGGGGCTTATAACACTGAAGCTTTCTTT TRBV12-3/TRBV12-4 TRBD1 TRBJ1-1 few
CASALSETQYF TGTGCCAGCGCTCTCTCAGAGACCCAGTACTTC TRBV12-3/TRBV12-4 NA TRBJ2-5 NA
CASSIGVKEQFF TGTGCCAGCAGCATAGGGGTTAAGGAGCAGTTCTTC TRBV5-6 NA TRBJ2-1 few